In its sample, the clone carrying this T cell receptor beta chain was seen a few times. The data were obtained in a study of control samples from healthy donors and cancer patients. Generated by immunoSEQ multiplex PCR, the TCRdb table keeps only in-frame clones and is missing some. Counted here are tens of thousands of clones, 84% occurring once; the ten biggest clones make up 38%. The source of this sequence is an older man with lung cancer. Sequenced: PBMCs.

The CDR3 DNA reads TGTGCCAGCAGTTTGCCGGGACAGGGTTCACCCCTCCACTTT. It translates to CASSLPGQGSPLHF. This rearrangement joins TRBV6-5 to TRBJ1-6; 9 positions match TRBD1. V shed 4 bases, J shed 9 bases, and the junction held 4 bases outside the gene matches. The germline gives CDR1 MNHEY, CDR2 SVGAGI. CDR3 length: 14 residues.